The 23 T cell receptor beta chains reported below all come from one sample, sequenced in a study of shared clonotypes between healthy human individuals. The assay was immunoSEQ multiplex PCR, and TCRdb's table has in-frame clones only and misses some. The repertoire has about 960,000 clones, roughly 72% of them found once; the top ten carry about 1.5%. Sequencing input: memory CD4+ T cells sorted from blood. Subset indicated: CD45RA-negative fraction. The receptors originated from a man between 18 and 35 years old in good health.

The rearrangement links TRBV19 to TRBJ2-5; unclear D gene. V dropped 7 bases and J dropped 1 base, with 16 bases sitting between them. The CDR3 runs 15 residues. CDR1 LNHDA and CDR2 SQIVND come from the germline V gene (reference sequence). CDR3 DNA sequence: TGTGCCAGTACCCTACAAGGGTTACCCCAAGAGACCCAGTACTTC. Protein sequence: CASTLQGLPQETQYF.

The V gene is TRBV10-2, the J gene TRBJ2-5; a possible D gene is TRBD2 (6 bases). V was pared by 6 bases and J by 5 bases, with 13 bases between. This CDR3 region has 13 residues. Germline values: CDR1 WSHSY, CDR2 SAAADI. CDR3: CASRAGPRETQYF. The CDR3 coding sequence is TGCGCCAGCAGGGCGGGACCCCGGGAGACCCAGTACTTC.

In this sample, this clone turned up a few times. The rearrangement uses TRBV2 and TRBJ1-2; TRBD1 matches at 7 bases. Germline V CDR1 and CDR2: SNHLY, FYNNEI. The trim removed 5 bases at V and 4 bases at J, leaving 7 bases unmatched. This CDR3 spans 14 amino acids. The CDR3 sequence is CASSRDSPLYGYTF. The CDR3, as DNA: TGTGCCAGCAGTAGGGACAGTCCCCTCTATGGCTACACCTTC.

The rearrangement joins TRBV7-8 to TRBJ2-2; possibly TRBD2 for D (5 bases). CDR3 length equals 14 residues. Germline assignment: CDR1 SGHVS and CDR2 FQNEAQ. V was clipped by 3 bases and J by 9 bases, with 14 bases between them. The CDR3 region is CASSLALAGRELFF. The DNA of the CDR3 is TGTGCCAGCAGCTTGGCTCTAGCCGGTCGGGAGCTGTTTTTT.

The genes are TRBV5-1 and TRBJ2-1; no firm D call. The ends were cut back, 0 bases at V and 0 bases at J, with 10 bases in the middle. The CDR3 spans 16 residues. From germline, CDR1 is SGHRS and CDR2 YFSETQ. The CDR3 DNA is TGCGCCAGCAGCTTGGACCTAGTCCTCTCCTACAATGAGCAGTTCTTC. This sequence encodes CASSLDLVLSYNEQFF.

The chain combines TRBV5-4 with TRBJ2-1, with 11 bases lining up with TRBD2. Germline V lookup: CDR1 SGHNT, CDR2 YYREEE (reference sequence). The V gene end was trimmed by 2 bases and the J gene end by 4 bases; junction bases not matched to a gene: 5. The CDR3 is 16 amino acids. In DNA, the CDR3 is TGTGCCAGCAGCTTAGCATCTAGCGGGGGGTACAATGAGCAGTTCTTC. Translated, it gives CASSLASSGGYNEQFF. The complete variable domain, with remaining parts taken from reference TRBV5-4 and TRBJ2-1, reads ETGVTQSPTHLIKTRGQQVTLRCSSQSGHNTVSWYQQALGQGPQFIFQYYREEENGRGNFPPRFSGLQFPNYSSELNVNALELDDSALYLCASSLASSGGYNEQFFGPGTRLTVL.

This clone has a handful of counts. The V call is TRBV5-4, the J call TRBJ2-2, with TRBD1 matching over 7 bases. This CDR3 has 15 residues. Losses at the gene ends were 3 bases for V and 6 bases for J; bases not matched to a gene: 8. Germline-derived CDR1 and CDR2 are SGHNT and YYREEE (reference sequence). CDR3 nucleotide sequence: TGTGCCAGCAGCTCGTTTGACAGGGCCGCCGGGGAGCTGTTTTTT. Amino acid sequence: CASSSFDRAAGELFF.

The chain couples TRBV5-1 to TRBJ1-1, with 8 positions matching TRBD1. The V gene's germline CDR1 is SGHRS and CDR2 YFSETQ. V was pared by 4 bases and J by 4 bases, with 9 bases of the junction left unmatched. The CDR3 is made up of 15 amino acids. CDR3 loop: CASSPGQVGGTEAFF. DNA for the CDR3: TGCGCCAGCAGCCCGGGACAGGTTGGGGGCACTGAAGCTTTCTTT.

J is TRBJ2-1 and V is TRBV1; the D segment call TRBD2 is taken from the table without a DNA check. TRBV1 is a documented pseudogene. There are 19 residues in the CDR3. CDR3 in DNA: TGCACCAGCAGCCGGTTTGATCTAGCGGGCCTCCCTAGGCACAATGAGCAGTTCTTC. It is translated as CTSSRFDLAGLPRHNEQFF.

The chain links TRBV6-4 to TRBJ2-5; D may be TRBD2 (6 bases). Germline CDR1 reads MRHNA; CDR2 reads SNTAGT. Trimming stripped 8 bases from V and 5 bases from J, with 27 bases between. The CDR3 runs 17 residues. The CDR3 loop is CASGLLEGMRGLETQYF. The CDR3 DNA reads TGTGCCAGCGGGCTTTTGGAGGGGATGAGAGGGTTGGAGACCCAGTACTTC.

As for this clone: The identical CDR3 is also encoded by other nucleotide sequences in the sample. The V call is TRBV5-1, the J call TRBJ1-5; D is unresolved. The V gene's germline CDR1 is SGHRS and CDR2 YFSETQ. This CDR3 contains 14 residues. Trimming stripped 4 bases from V and 0 bases from J, with 8 bases between. CDR3 sequence reads: CASSPTASNQPQHF. CDR3 bases: TGCGCCAGCAGCCCAACCGCTAGCAATCAGCCCCAGCATTTT. Complete variable domain (other parts from reference TRBV5-1 and TRBJ1-5): KAGVTQTPRYLIKTRGQQVTLSCSPISGHRSVSWYQQTPGQGLQFLFEYFSETQRNKGNFPGRFSGRQFSNSRSEMNVSTLELGDSALYLCASSPTASNQPQHFGDGTRLSIL.

The chain uses TRBV7-9 and TRBJ1-1; TRBD1 might be the D (5 bases). V lost 5 bases to trimming and J lost 9 bases, with 13 bases between them. There are 12 residues in the CDR3. Germline V CDR1 and CDR2: SEHNR, FQNEAQ (reference sequence). The CDR3 is CASSRAQGQAFF. The CDR3 DNA reads TGTGCCAGCAGCAGGGCGCAGGGCCAAGCTTTCTTT.

The chain uses TRBV18 and TRBJ1-4; D gene ambiguous. CDR1 and CDR2 from the germline V gene are KGHSH and LQKENI. The CDR3 extends over 13 amino acids. V lost 3 bases and J lost 8, with 10 bases in between. CDR3 nucleotide sequence: TGTGCCAGCTCACCGTCCGAGGGAGAAAAACTGTTTTTT. This sequence encodes CASSPSEGEKLFF.

This clone has only one observation. Other DNA variants within this sample encode the same CDR3. This chain connects TRBV5-1 to TRBJ2-7; no clear D. In germline, CDR1 is SGHRS, CDR2 YFSETQ. V lost 0 bases to trimming and J lost 4 bases, with 8 bases between them. The length of the CDR3 is 13 residues. Here the CDR3 DNA reads TGCGCCAGCAGCTTGGACAGCCTTTACGAGCAGTACTTC. Protein sequence: CASSLDSLYEQYF.

This clone was seen a few times. This rearrangement joins TRBV30 to TRBJ1-6, with 9 bases fitting TRBD1. The V gene end was trimmed by 3 bases and the J gene end by 7 bases; junction bases not matched to a gene: 1. This CDR3 region has 13 residues. The germline gives CDR1 GTSNPN, CDR2 SVGIG (reference sequence). The CDR3 loop is CAWRGTGNSPLHF. The CDR3 nucleotides are TGTGCCTGGAGGGGGACAGGGAATTCACCCCTCCACTTT.

Only one count was recorded for this clone. The genes are TRBV5-8 and TRBJ2-1; 15 bases agree with TRBD2. J lost 6 bases, V lost 4 bases, and 14 bases had no gene match. The CDR3 runs to 19 residues. The germline V gene encodes CDR1 SGHTS and CDR2 YDEGEE. CDR3 sequence reads: CASSPTGTSGRLGSNEQFF. CDR3 DNA sequence: TGTGCCAGCAGCCCTACCGGGACTAGCGGGAGGCTGGGGTCCAATGAGCAGTTCTTC.

The chain joins TRBV27 to TRBJ2-5; D assignment may be TRBD1 or TRBD2 (6 bases each). Per the germline V gene, CDR1 is MNHEY and CDR2 is SMNVEV (reference sequence). This CDR3 is built from 12 residues. V lost 6 bases and J lost 7, with 12 bases in between. Written as DNA, the CDR3 is TGTGCCAGCAGCTGGGGGCGGGGGACCCAGTACTTC. It encodes CASSWGRGTQYF.

The rearrangement uses TRBV6-5 and TRBJ1-2, with 7 nucleotides matching TRBD1. CDR3 length: 16 residues. J was trimmed by 2 bases and V by 2 bases; bases with no gene match: 8. Germline V lookup: CDR1 MNHEY, CDR2 SVGAGI. In DNA, the CDR3 is TGTGCCAGCAGTTACGGAAGGACAGGACGAAACTATGGCTACACCTTC. Its translation is CASSYGRTGRNYGYTF.

The count of this clone is one. V gene TRBV6-5 combines with J gene TRBJ2-1; TRBD1 matches 10 bases. CDR1 and CDR2 (germline): MNHEY, SVGAGI. This CDR3 contains 13 residues. The V gene end was trimmed by 6 bases and the J gene end by 9 bases; junction bases not matched to a gene: 5. In nucleotides, the CDR3 is TGTGCCAGCAGATGGGGACAGGGGAGTGAGCAGTTCTTC. Its translation: CASRWGQGSEQFF.

This clone came up a few times. This chain uses TRBV9 with TRBJ2-5; 9 bases are a match to TRBD2. J lost 2 bases, V lost 4 bases, and 6 bases had no gene match. The germline CDR1 and CDR2 sequences are SGDLS and YYNGEE. The CDR3 contains 15 residues. For the CDR3, the DNA is TGTGCCAGCAGCTTTAGCGGGAGTGAGCAAGAGACCCAGTACTTC. Translation: CASSFSGSEQETQYF.

This chain links TRBV2 with TRBJ2-3; D could derive from TRBD1 or TRBD2 (6 bases each). Trimming pared 6 bases from V and 1 base from J, leaving 14 bases between. Germline values: CDR1 SNHLY, CDR2 FYNNEI. The CDR3 is 15 amino acids. The CDR3 nucleotides are TGTGCCAGCAGGGGGGCGGGGACCCGCACAGATACGCAGTATTTT. Its protein is CASRGAGTRTDTQYF.

This chain joins TRBV4-3 and TRBJ2-5; tentatively, D is TRBD1 (5 bases). Germline values: CDR1 LGHNA, CDR2 YSLEER. CDR3 length equals 14 residues. V was pared by 4 bases and J by 10 bases, with 19 bases between. CDR3 in DNA: TGCGCCAGCAGCCTTAATTTAGGGCAGGGTGACCAGTACTTC. Encoded protein: CASSLNLGQGDQYF.

This chain links TRBV12-5 with TRBJ2-5, with 7 bases lining up with TRBD1. Germline values: CDR1 LGHNT, CDR2 FRNRAP. This CDR3 region has 13 residues. V gave up 6 bases and J gave up 3 bases; unmatched junction bases: 4. Here the CDR3 reads CASGYGTEETQYF. CDR3 sequence (DNA): TGTGCTAGTGGATACGGGACAGAAGAGACCCAGTACTTC.